This is a list of T cell receptor beta chains from one sample in a study of blood T cell repertoires in COVID-19. Method: immunoSEQ multiplex PCR; TCRdb's copy keeps in-frame clones and lacks some. The sample yields 200,000 or so clones, around 81% seen once. Sequencing was performed on peripheral blood. The receptors were gathered from a woman in her seventies with acute or convalescent COVID-19. Both conserved end residues are part of each CDR3. The D gene is left open where the match is weak. Clone size is not always given. Where it is, it says once, few, many or a class for expanded clones.

J gene: TRBJ1-1
D gene: TRBD1
clone size: -
V gene: TRBV2
CDR3 DNA: TGTGCCAGCAGTGAAAGGACAGGGGAGGCTGAAGCTTTCTTT
CDR3 protein: CASSERTGEAEAFF

J gene: TRBJ2-1
D gene: TRBD2
clone size: -
V gene: TRBV3-1/TRBV3-2
CDR3 DNA: TGTGCCAGCAGCGCTCTGGGAGCGGGAGAAGGCGATGAGCAGTTCTTC
CDR3 protein: CASSALGAGEGDEQFF

J gene: TRBJ1-2
D gene: -
clone size: -
V gene: TRBV6-1
CDR3 DNA: TGTGCCAGCAGTGACCCCGACAGAAACTATGGCTACACCTTC
CDR3 protein: CASSDPDRNYGYTF

J gene: TRBJ1-2
D gene: -
clone size: -
V gene: TRBV5-1
CDR3 DNA: TGCGCCAGCAGCTCCGCCGGGATAAACTATGGCTACACCTTC
CDR3 protein: CASSSAGINYGYTF

J gene: TRBJ1-2
D gene: -
clone size: -
V gene: TRBV30
CDR3 DNA: TGTGCCTGGAGTAGGGTCCGAGGGCAGGGGAGTTTTGGCTACACCTTC
CDR3 protein: CAWSRVRGQGSFGYTF

J gene: TRBJ2-3
D gene: TRBD2
clone size: -
V gene: TRBV5-1
CDR3 DNA: TGCGCCAGCAGCTTGGCCAGCGGGAGCCCAGATACGCAGTATTTT
CDR3 protein: CASSLASGSPDTQYF

J gene: TRBJ2-2
D gene: -
clone size: -
V gene: TRBV7-9
CDR3 DNA: TGTGCCAGCAGCTTAGCGCTAGAACATCTGAACACCGGGGAGCTGTTTTTT
CDR3 protein: CASSLALEHLNTGELFF

J gene: TRBJ1-6
D gene: -
clone size: -
V gene: TRBV6-4
CDR3 DNA: TGTGCCAGCAGTGACTCGAGCGGGGCAGACAGCTCCTATAATTCACCCCTCCACTTT
CDR3 protein: CASSDSSGADSSYNSPLHF

J gene: TRBJ2-7
D gene: TRBD2
clone size: -
V gene: TRBV27
CDR3 DNA: TGTGCCAGCAGTTTAGCCCCCCGGGCTAGCGGGAGGGGCGAGCAGTACTTC
CDR3 protein: CASSLAPRASGRGEQYF

J gene: TRBJ2-5
D gene: TRBD2
clone size: -
V gene: TRBV20-1
CDR3 DNA: TGCAGTGCTAGTTCGGTAGCGGGAGGTGGGGAGACCCAGTACTTC
CDR3 protein: CSASSVAGGGETQYF

J gene: TRBJ1-5
D gene: TRBD1
clone size: -
V gene: TRBV12-5
CDR3 DNA: TGTGCTAGTGGTTCCTCCGGGACAGGGGCCTTAAATCAGCCCCAGCATTTT
CDR3 protein: CASGSSGTGALNQPQHF

J gene: TRBJ2-1
D gene: TRBD1
clone size: -
V gene: TRBV27
CDR3 DNA: TGTGCCACTACTAAAACAGGGGGTTTCAATGAGCAGTTCTTC
CDR3 protein: CATTKTGGFNEQFF

J gene: TRBJ2-1
D gene: -
clone size: -
V gene: TRBV6-5
CDR3 DNA: TGTGCCAGCCGGGAAAACAATGAGCAGTTCTTC
CDR3 protein: CASRENNEQFF

J gene: TRBJ1-2
D gene: -
clone size: -
V gene: TRBV7-9
CDR3 DNA: TGTGCCAGCAGCTTAGCGGAGGGTTACTATGGCTACACCTTC
CDR3 protein: CASSLAEGYYGYTF

J gene: TRBJ2-7
D gene: TRBD2
clone size: -
V gene: TRBV7-9
CDR3 DNA: TGTGCCAGCAGCTCTGTGCGGGAGGGCCCGAGTTACGAGCAGTACTTC
CDR3 protein: CASSSVREGPSYEQYF

J gene: TRBJ2-7
D gene: -
clone size: -
V gene: TRBV30
CDR3 DNA: TGTGCCTGGAGTACAGGGAAGGGGAATGGCGAGCAGTACTTC
CDR3 protein: CAWSTGKGNGEQYF

J gene: TRBJ1-6
D gene: TRBD1
clone size: few
V gene: TRBV27
CDR3 DNA: TGTGCCAGCAGTTCCCCGGACAGGATGAGTGTTAAGACACCCCTCCACTTT
CDR3 protein: CASSSPDRMSVKTPLHF

J gene: TRBJ1-4
D gene: TRBD1
clone size: -
V gene: TRBV29-1
CDR3 DNA: TGCAGCGTTGCCCGGGACAGCAAAAATGAAAAACTGTTTTTT
CDR3 protein: CSVARDSKNEKLFF

J gene: TRBJ2-1
D gene: -
clone size: -
V gene: TRBV29-1
CDR3 DNA: TGCAGCGTCTTCACTAGTTCCTACAATGAGCAGTTCTTC
CDR3 protein: CSVFTSSYNEQFF

J gene: TRBJ1-1
D gene: TRBD1
clone size: -
V gene: TRBV19
CDR3 DNA: TGTGCCAGTAGTACGACAGGGGGCGCCGACACTGAAGCTTTCTTT
CDR3 protein: CASSTTGGADTEAFF

J gene: TRBJ2-5
D gene: TRBD2
clone size: -
V gene: TRBV12-5
CDR3 DNA: TGTGCTAGTGCCTCCGGACTAGCGGGAGGCTGGTCGGGAGAGACCCAGTACTTC
CDR3 protein: CASASGLAGGWSGETQYF

J gene: TRBJ2-5
D gene: TRBD2
clone size: -
V gene: TRBV7-9
CDR3 DNA: TGTGCCAGCAACCCTAGCGGGAGGGTCCAAGAGACCCAGTACTTC
CDR3 protein: CASNPSGRVQETQYF

J gene: TRBJ2-5
D gene: TRBD2
clone size: -
V gene: TRBV7-2
CDR3 DNA: TGTGCCAGCAGCCCGGGGAGCGGGAGACGAGAGACCCAGTACTTC
CDR3 protein: CASSPGSGRRETQYF

J gene: TRBJ1-6
D gene: TRBD1
clone size: -
V gene: TRBV5-1
CDR3 DNA: TGCGCCAGCAGCCGAGACAGGGGGGATAATTCACCCCTCCACTTT
CDR3 protein: CASSRDRGDNSPLHF

J gene: TRBJ2-5
D gene: TRBD2
clone size: -
V gene: TRBV19
CDR3 DNA: TGTGCCAGTAGTATAGATCTAGCGGGAGGGTACCAAGAGACCCAGTACTTC
CDR3 protein: CASSIDLAGGYQETQYF

J gene: TRBJ1-6
D gene: -
clone size: -
V gene: TRBV2
CDR3 DNA: TGTGCCAGCAGTGATCGGACAGCCGGAGGTAATTCACCCCTCCACTTT
CDR3 protein: CASSDRTAGGNSPLHF

J gene: TRBJ2-7
D gene: -
clone size: -
V gene: TRBV12-3/TRBV12-4
CDR3 DNA: TGTGCCAGCAGTCGCAGGTCGTACGAGCAGTACTTC
CDR3 protein: CASSRRSYEQYF

J gene: TRBJ2-7
D gene: TRBD1
clone size: -
V gene: TRBV18
CDR3 DNA: TGTGCCAGCTCACCAACAGGGGGCCGGAACTACGAGCAGTACTTC
CDR3 protein: CASSPTGGRNYEQYF

J gene: TRBJ2-7
D gene: TRBD2
clone size: -
V gene: TRBV6-2/TRBV6-3
CDR3 DNA: TGTGCCAGCAGTTACGGAGGGCTAGCGGGATCCGAGCAGTACTTC
CDR3 protein: CASSYGGLAGSEQYF

J gene: TRBJ1-1
D gene: TRBD1
clone size: -
V gene: TRBV2
CDR3 DNA: TGTGCCAGCAGAAACAGGGGGCGCGGGAACACTGAAGCTTTCTTT
CDR3 protein: CASRNRGRGNTEAFF

J gene: TRBJ1-1
D gene: -
clone size: -
V gene: TRBV3-1/TRBV3-2
CDR3 DNA: TGTGCCAGCAGCCAACCGGGGGGGGTCACTGAAGCTTTCTTT
CDR3 protein: CASSQPGGVTEAFF

J gene: TRBJ2-2
D gene: TRBD2
clone size: -
V gene: TRBV5-6
CDR3 DNA: TGTGCCAGCAGCCCGACGTCAGGCGCGGGAGGGCCTATCGGGGAGCTGTTTTTT
CDR3 protein: CASSPTSGAGGPIGELFF

J gene: TRBJ2-7
D gene: TRBD1
clone size: few
V gene: TRBV11-2
CDR3 DNA: TGTGCCAGCAGCTGGGACAGGGATGGCTACGAGCAGTACTTC
CDR3 protein: CASSWDRDGYEQYF

J gene: TRBJ1-1
D gene: TRBD1
clone size: -
V gene: TRBV30
CDR3 DNA: TGTGCCTGGGCCGACAGGGGGCAGAACACTGAAGCTTTCTTT
CDR3 protein: CAWADRGQNTEAFF

J gene: TRBJ1-1
D gene: TRBD1
clone size: -
V gene: TRBV13
CDR3 DNA: TGTGCCAGCAGCTTAAGGACAGGGGAGGACACTGAAGCTTTCTTT
CDR3 protein: CASSLRTGEDTEAFF

J gene: TRBJ2-7
D gene: -
clone size: -
V gene: TRBV7-9
CDR3 DNA: TGTGCCAGCAGTTCCGTCCACAGCCCCGAGCAGTACTTC
CDR3 protein: CASSSVHSPEQYF

J gene: TRBJ1-2
D gene: TRBD1
clone size: few
V gene: TRBV7-8
CDR3 DNA: TGTGCCAGCAGCTCCCGGGACAGGGTCTCAAAGGCTGGCTACACCTTC
CDR3 protein: CASSSRDRVSKAGYTF

J gene: TRBJ2-5
D gene: TRBD2
clone size: -
V gene: TRBV4-2
CDR3 DNA: TGTGCCAGCAGCCGCGGGACTAGCGAGGAACAAGAGACCCAGTACTTC
CDR3 protein: CASSRGTSEEQETQYF

J gene: TRBJ1-5
D gene: TRBD1
clone size: -
V gene: TRBV27
CDR3 DNA: TGTGCCAGCAGTTTTTTGGGACAGGGTCTGAGTCAGCCCCAGCATTTT
CDR3 protein: CASSFLGQGLSQPQHF

J gene: TRBJ2-5
D gene: -
clone size: -
V gene: TRBV9
CDR3 DNA: TGTGCCAGCAGCGTAGACAGGGAATTCCAAGAGACCCAGTACTTC
CDR3 protein: CASSVDREFQETQYF

J gene: TRBJ2-1
D gene: TRBD2
clone size: -
V gene: TRBV5-1
CDR3 DNA: TGCGCCAGCAGCTCTAGCGGGAGGCACAATGAGCAGTTCTTC
CDR3 protein: CASSSSGRHNEQFF

J gene: TRBJ1-2
D gene: TRBD1
clone size: -
V gene: TRBV7-9
CDR3 DNA: TGTGCCAGCAGCCTAGACAGGGGTGGCTACACCTTC
CDR3 protein: CASSLDRGGYTF

J gene: TRBJ2-3
D gene: TRBD1
clone size: -
V gene: TRBV5-4
CDR3 DNA: TGTGCCAGCAGCTGGGCTACAGGGGGGATAACAGATACGCAGTATTTT
CDR3 protein: CASSWATGGITDTQYF